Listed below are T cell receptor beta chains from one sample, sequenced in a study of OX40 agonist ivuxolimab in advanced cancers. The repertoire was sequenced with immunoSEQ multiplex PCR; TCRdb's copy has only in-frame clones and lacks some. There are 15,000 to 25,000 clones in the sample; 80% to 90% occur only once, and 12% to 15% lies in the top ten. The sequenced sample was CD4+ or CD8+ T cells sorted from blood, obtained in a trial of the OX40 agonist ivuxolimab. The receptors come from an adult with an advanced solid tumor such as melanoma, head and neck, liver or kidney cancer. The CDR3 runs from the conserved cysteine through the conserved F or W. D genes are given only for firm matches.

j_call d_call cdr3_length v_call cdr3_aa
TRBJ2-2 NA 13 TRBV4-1 CASSRADFRELFF
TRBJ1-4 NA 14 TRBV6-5 CASRHREKNEKLFF
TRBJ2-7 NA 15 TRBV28 CASRSGTTNPYEQYF
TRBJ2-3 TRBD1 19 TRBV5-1 CASSFSGQGSTTSTDTQYF
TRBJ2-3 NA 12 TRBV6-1 CASRKDTDTQYF
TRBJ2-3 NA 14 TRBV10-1 CASSEVGPTDTQYF
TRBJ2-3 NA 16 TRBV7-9 CASLNTGTRVDDTQYF
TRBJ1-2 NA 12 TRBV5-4 CASRATGPGYTF
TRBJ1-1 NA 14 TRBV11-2 CASSPGRASTEAFF
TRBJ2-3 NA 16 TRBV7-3 CASSLEDGGTTDTQYF
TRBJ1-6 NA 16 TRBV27 CASSLLPGQYNSPLHF
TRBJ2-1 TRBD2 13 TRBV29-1 CSVEGGGRNEQFF
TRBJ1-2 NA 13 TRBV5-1 CASSLEANYGYTF
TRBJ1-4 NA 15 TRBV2 CARGEAGKQIEKLFF
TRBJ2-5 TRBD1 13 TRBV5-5 CASSADRGETQYF
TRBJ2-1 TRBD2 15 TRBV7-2 CASSSLAGASNEQFF
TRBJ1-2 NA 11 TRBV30 CAWGRTIGYTF
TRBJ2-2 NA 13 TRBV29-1 CSVETGNTGELFF
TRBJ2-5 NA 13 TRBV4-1 CASSRGGQETQYF
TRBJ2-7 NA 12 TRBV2 CASTKDSHEQYF
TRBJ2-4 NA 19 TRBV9 CASSPGHRGLPSPKNIQYF
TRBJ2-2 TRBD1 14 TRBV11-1 CASSLLQGAGELFF
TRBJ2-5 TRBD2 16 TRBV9 CASSVGTSGVQETQYF
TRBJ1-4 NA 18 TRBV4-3 CASSQDLMSSGYNEKLFF
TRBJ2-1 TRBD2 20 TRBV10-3 CAISRRSGRSASGGADEQFF
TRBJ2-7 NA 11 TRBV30 CAWRGGRKQYF
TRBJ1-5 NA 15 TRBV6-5 CASSGGRVGNQPQHF
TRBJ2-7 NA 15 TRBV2 CASNRGQGNSYEQYF
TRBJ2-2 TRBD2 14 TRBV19 CASNGLAYTGELFF
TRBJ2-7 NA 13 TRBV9 CASSLEGFGEQYF
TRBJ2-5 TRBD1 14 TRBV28 CASWRQGAGETQYF
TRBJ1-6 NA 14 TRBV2 CASSVLGDDSPLHF
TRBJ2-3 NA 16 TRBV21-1 CASGKVDRGSTDTQYF
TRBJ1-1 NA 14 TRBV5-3 CARSLKGGSTEAFF
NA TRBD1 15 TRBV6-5 CASRPGQSPSYEQYF
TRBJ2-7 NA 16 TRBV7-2 CASSLGRGGRTYEQYF
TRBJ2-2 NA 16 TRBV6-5 CASSYSGLPNTGELFF
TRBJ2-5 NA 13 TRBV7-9 CASSLGFQETQYF
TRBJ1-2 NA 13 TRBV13 CASSPGRNYGYTF
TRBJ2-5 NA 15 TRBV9 CASSYSIFRDETQYF
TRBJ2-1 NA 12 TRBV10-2 CASAPSLNEQFF
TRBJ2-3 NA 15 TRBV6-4 CASSDTGASTDTQYF
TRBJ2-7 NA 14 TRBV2 CASTEGYLPPEQYF
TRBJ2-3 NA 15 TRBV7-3 CASSRSGTTTDTQYF
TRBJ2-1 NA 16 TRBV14 CASSQEIVGVRAEQFF
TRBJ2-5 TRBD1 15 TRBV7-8 CASSLRDRGLETQYF
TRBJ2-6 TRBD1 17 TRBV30 CAWSVQRTGSGANVLTF
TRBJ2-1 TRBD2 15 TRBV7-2 CASSRTSGAYNEQFF
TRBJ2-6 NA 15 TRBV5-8 CASSLGGIGANVLTF
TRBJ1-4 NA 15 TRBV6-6 CASSHSTADNEKLFF